What follows describes a single TCR beta chain. Its target is unknown. The CDR3 length is 14 residues. V lost 7 bases and J lost 0, with 11 bases in between. Looked up from germline, CDR1 is LGHDT and CDR2 is YNNKEL (reference sequence). The data derive from a study of response to subunit inactivated influenza vaccine. Study observations and caveats: Every seasonal influenza vaccination brings in few new T cells, the authors suggested.

TCRdb redid the calling of the RT-PCR reads with MiXCR, one entry per CDR3 protein. The table shows around 750,000 distinct CDR3 sequences, with 21% occurring only once. This chain uses TRBV3-1 with TRBJ2-3; no firm D call. This TCR was sampled from a man aged 50-60 years who received an inactivated influenza vaccine. The source material was PBMCs from blood, sampled 5 days after vaccination. CDR3: CASTATMSTDTQYF. As DNA, the CDR3 is TGTGCCAGCACCGCCACCATGAGCACAGATACGCAGTATTTT.